One and the same sample provided the 30 T cell receptor beta chains below, sequenced in a study of response to subunit inactivated influenza vaccine. In TCRdb, the RT-PCR reads were re-called with MiXCR into one record per CDR3 protein. The sample carries about 520,000 distinct CDR3 sequences, around 25% recorded once. Material: CD4+ T cells sorted from PBMCs, obtained more than 4 days after vaccination. These receptors were taken from a man aged 50 to 59 who received an inactivated influenza vaccine.

The chain couples TRBV4-3 to TRBJ1-1, with a possible D match to TRBD1 (5 bases). CDR1 and CDR2 (germline): LGHNA, YSLEER. This CDR3 contains 16 residues. V lost 0 bases to trimming and J lost 0 bases, with 11 bases between them. The CDR3 nucleotides read TGCGCCAGCAGCCAAGATGCAGGGCCTATGAACACTGAAGCTTTCTTT. Protein: CASSQDAGPMNTEAFF.

This chain uses TRBV20-1 with TRBJ1-5; D is unresolved. CDR1 is DFQATT and CDR2 is SNEGSKA in the germline V gene (reference sequence). CDR3 length: 14 residues. V lost 3 bases and J 2 bases, leaving 11 bases between the germline ends. CDR3 DNA sequence: TGCAGTGCTAGTTCGGGGTCTGGCAATCAGCCCCAGCATTTT. It codes for CSASSGSGNQPQHF.

This clonotype occurred a few times. The rearrangement uses TRBV12-3 or TRBV12-4 and TRBJ2-7, with 8 bases fitting TRBD1. The CDR3 totals 12 residues. V shed 10 bases, J shed 3 bases, and the junction held 5 bases outside the gene matches. This CDR3 reads CATGQGFYEQYF. The DNA of the CDR3 is TGTGCCACCGGACAGGGATTCTACGAGCAGTACTTC.

The J gene is TRBJ2-3, the V gene TRBV11-1, with TRBD1 matching 10 bases. CDR1 is SGHAT and CDR2 is FQDESV in the germline V gene (reference sequence). The CDR3 is 14 residues long. Germline trimming cut 5 bases from V and 4 bases from J; bases unmatched to any gene: 3. The CDR3 loop is CASSVDRGPDTQYF. CDR3 bases: TGTGCCAGCAGCGTCGACAGGGGGCCAGATACGCAGTATTTT.

This clonotype occurred a few times. V is TRBV5-1 and J is TRBJ2-2, with TRBD1 identical over 8 bases. The CDR3 has 16 amino acids. V lost 3 bases, J lost 1 base, and 5 bases stayed unmatched. Germline-derived CDR1 and CDR2 are SGHRS and YFSETQ. This CDR3 reads CASSSWTGQNTGELFF. The CDR3 nucleotides read TGCGCCAGCAGCTCGTGGACAGGGCAGAACACCGGGGAGCTGTTTTTT.

This CDR3 reads CASSQYKYLGGRTDNEQFF. DNA for the CDR3: TGCGCCAGCAGCCAATACAAGTATCTAGGGGGAAGAACCGACAATGAGCAGTTCTTC. The chain recombines TRBV4-1 with TRBJ2-1, with D perhaps TRBD1 (6 bases). Germline lookup yields CDR1 MGHRA and CDR2 YSYEKL. Trimming cost V 2 bases and J 5 bases, with 25 bases left between them. The CDR3 has 19 amino acids.

This clonotype occurred a few times. V gene TRBV11-1 combines with J gene TRBJ2-3; D call uncertain. V lost 2 bases, J lost 1 base, and 7 bases lay in between. This CDR3 has 14 amino acids. Germline lookup yields CDR1 SGHAT and CDR2 FQDESV (reference sequence). CDR3: CASSLMVGTDTQYF. The CDR3 DNA sequence: TGTGCCAGCAGCTTAATGGTTGGCACAGATACGCAGTATTTT. Based on the CDR3 plus reference TRBV11-1 and TRBJ2-3, the full variable domain is EAEVAQSPRYKITEKSQAVAFWCDPISGHATLYWYRQILGQGPELLVQFQDESVVDDSQLPKDRFSAERLKGVDSTLKIQPAELGDSAMYLCASSLMVGTDTQYFGPGTRLTVL.

V and J are TRBV7-8 and TRBJ2-7; D tentatively reads TRBD1 or TRBD2 (6 bases each). Deletions cut 1 base from V and 6 bases from J, with 13 bases between. CDR3 size: 14 residues. From germline, CDR1 is SGHVS and CDR2 FQNEAQ. In DNA form, the CDR3 reads TGTGCCAGCAGCTTAGAGAGGGGGGTTTTCGAGCAGTACTTC. Protein product: CASSLERGVFEQYF.

The chain uses TRBV7-2 and TRBJ2-1; 9 bases match TRBD1. CDR3 length: 15 residues. The junction had 4 bases not matched to a gene; V was cut back by 4 bases and J by 3 bases. CDR1 and CDR2 from the germline V gene are SGHTA and FQGNSA. The CDR3 DNA reads TGTGCCAGCAGCTGGGGACAGGGTGACTACAATGAGCAGTTCTTC. As protein: CASSWGQGDYNEQFF. Looking up the rest from reference TRBV7-2 and TRBJ2-1 gives the full variable domain: GAGVSQSPSNKVTEKGKDVELRCDPISGHTALYWYRQSLGQGLEFLIYFQGNSAPDKSGLPSDRFSAERTGGSVSTLTIQRTQQEDSAVYLCASSWGQGDYNEQFFGPGTRLTVL.

This rearrangement joins TRBV5-6 to TRBJ1-1; tentative D call: TRBD1 (6 bases). The CDR3 runs 14 residues. V was trimmed by 0 bases and J by 4 bases, leaving 10 bases between them. CDR1 is SGHDT and CDR2 is YYEEEE in the germline V gene. CDR3 nucleotides: TGTGCCAGCAGCTTGGTAGTCAGGGGCACTGAAGCTTTCTTT. As protein: CASSLVVRGTEAFF.

The genes are TRBV28 and TRBJ1-6, with D tentatively TRBD1 (6 bases). Germline loops: CDR1 MDHEN, CDR2 SYDVKM. This CDR3 contains 14 residues. V gave up 7 bases and J gave up 10 bases, with 17 bases separating them. The CDR3 DNA reads as TGTGCCAGCATCCCGGGGACATTAGGCTCACCCCTCCACTTT. It encodes CASIPGTLGSPLHF.

The chain combines TRBV5-1 with TRBJ2-1; 11 nucleotides line up with TRBD2. CDR3 length equals 14 residues. Losses at the gene ends were 5 bases for V and 8 bases for J; bases not matched to a gene: 6. Germline CDR1 SGHRS, CDR2 YFSETQ. The DNA of the CDR3 is TGCGCCAGCAGGAATAGCGGGAGGGGCCATGAGCAGTTCTTC. This gives the protein CASRNSGRGHEQFF. Using reference TRBV5-1 and TRBJ2-1 for the parts outside the CDR3, the full variable domain is KAGVTQTPRYLIKTRGQQVTLSCSPISGHRSVSWYQQTPGQGLQFLFEYFSETQRNKGNFPGRFSGRQFSNSRSEMNVSTLELGDSALYLCASRNSGRGHEQFFGPGTRLTVL.

The gene calls are TRBV3-1 and TRBJ2-5; the D gene is possibly TRBD1 (5 bases). The CDR3 sequence is 12 residues long. V lost 4 bases, J lost 10 bases, and 13 bases lay in between. Germline V lookup: CDR1 LGHDT, CDR2 YNNKEL (reference sequence). The CDR3 coding sequence is TGTGCCAGCAGCCTACAGACAGCGAACCAGTACTTC. Protein product: CASSLQTANQYF.

The chain is built from TRBV29-1 and TRBJ2-7; TRBD1 agrees at 8 bases. The CDR3 covers 13 residues. Germline CDR1 SQVTM, CDR2 ANQGSEA. The junction had 6 bases not matched to a gene; V was cut back by 4 bases and J by 4 bases. The CDR3, as DNA: TGCAGCGTTGGGTCAGGGGGCTCTTACGAGCAGTACTTC. Protein product: CSVGSGGSYEQYF.

This clonotype has just a few counts. The V gene is TRBV10-3, the J gene TRBJ2-5; the D call may be TRBD1 or TRBD2 (5 bases each). The CDR3 is made up of 14 amino acids. CDR1 and CDR2 from the germline V gene are ENHRY and SYGVKD. The V end lost 0 bases, the J end lost 4 bases, and 9 bases lay between the germline ends. CDR3 loop: CAISESNGGETQYF. The CDR3 coding sequence is TGTGCCATCAGTGAGTCGAATGGGGGAGAGACCCAGTACTTC.

The chain couples TRBV10-1 to TRBJ2-5; weak D call: TRBD2 (6 bases). Trimming shortened V by 3 bases and J by 4 bases, and 15 bases separated the two germline ends. The CDR3 runs to 15 residues. Germline V gives CDR1 WNHNN, CDR2 SYGVQD (reference sequence). The CDR3 sequence: CASSDGGIGTETQYF. Written as DNA, the CDR3 is TGCGCCAGCAGTGATGGAGGGATCGGAACAGAGACCCAGTACTTC.

The genes are TRBV5-1 and TRBJ2-1; tentatively, D is TRBD1 (5 bases). This CDR3 contains 15 residues. Germline CDR1 and CDR2: SGHRS and YFSETQ. V was clipped by 0 bases and J by 4 bases, with 11 bases between them. CDR3 residues: CASSLAASGYNEQFF. In DNA, the CDR3 is TGCGCCAGCAGCTTGGCAGCGTCAGGGTACAATGAGCAGTTCTTC.

This clonotype has a count of ten or more. As DNA, the CDR3 is TGCGCCAGCAGCTTGAGGCAGGGGAGGTCACCCCTCCACTTT. Protein product: CASSLRQGRSPLHF. The chain uses TRBV5-1 and TRBJ1-6; the D gene is possibly TRBD1 (6 bases). The CDR3 runs to 14 residues. Germline CDR1 is SGHRS and CDR2 is YFSETQ. Trimming cost V 1 base and J 10 bases, with 12 bases left between them.

The rearrangement joins TRBV10-3 to TRBJ2-7, with D perhaps being TRBD1 or TRBD2 (6 bases each). V lost 0 bases and J 6 bases, leaving 15 bases between the germline ends. The germline V gene has CDR1 ENHRY and CDR2 SYGVKD. The CDR3 consists of 15 residues. CDR3 in DNA: TGTGCCATCAGTGAGTCAGAGGTCGGGGGCTCCGAGCAGTACTTC. Translation: CAISESEVGGSEQYF.

This chain connects TRBV20-1 to TRBJ2-4; 10 nucleotides line up with TRBD1. The CDR3 runs to 14 residues. CDR1 DFQATT and CDR2 SNEGSKA come from the germline V gene (reference sequence). The trim removed 4 bases at V and 3 bases at J, leaving 3 bases unmatched. CDR3 DNA: TGCAGTGCTACCGGGACAGGGGACAAAAACATTCAGTACTTC. It is translated as CSATGTGDKNIQYF.

With respect to this clonotype: This may come from a read error, since a much larger clone is one base off. The gene calls are TRBV7-9 and TRBJ2-2, with 8 bases that match TRBD2. Germline-derived CDR1 and CDR2 are SEHNR and FQNEAQ (reference sequence). This CDR3 contains 16 residues. The CDR3 DNA reads as TGTGCCAGCAGCCGGGGACTAGTTAAAGGCACCAGGGAGCTGTTTTTT. It codes for CASSRGLVKGTRELFF.

This clonotype was seen only a few times. The genes are TRBV3-1 and TRBJ2-3; D ambiguous. The CDR3 extends over 16 amino acids. Looked up from germline, CDR1 is LGHDT and CDR2 is YNNKEL (reference sequence). V was cut by 4 bases and J by 8 bases, with 22 bases left in between. This CDR3 is CASSPRVGTVQGTQYF. As DNA, the CDR3 is TGTGCCAGCAGCCCGAGAGTGGGAACAGTGCAAGGTACGCAGTATTTT.

V usage is TRBV20-1 and J usage is TRBJ2-1; D possibly corresponds to TRBD1 (6 bases). The CDR3 sequence is 16 residues long. Germline V gene lookup returns CDR1 DFQATT and CDR2 SNEGSKA (reference sequence). V shed 2 bases and J shed 3 bases, with 17 bases lying between them. The CDR3 spells CSARSPTGRNYNEQFF. CDR3 sequence (DNA): TGCAGTGCTAGAAGCCCCACAGGGAGAAACTACAATGAGCAGTTCTTC.

A few counts support this clonotype. V usage is TRBV5-1 and J usage is TRBJ2-7; D may correspond to TRBD1 or TRBD2 (6 bases each). The V and J ends lost 4 bases and 0 bases respectively, with 11 bases between them. CDR1 is SGHRS and CDR2 is YFSETQ in the germline V gene. The CDR3 length is 14 residues. CDR3 in amino acids: CASSGGHSSYEQYF. CDR3 in DNA: TGCGCCAGCAGCGGGGGGCACAGCTCCTACGAGCAGTACTTC.

This clonotype was seen a handful of times. The chain carries TRBV20-1 and TRBJ1-4; possible D gene TRBD1, 6 bases. V was trimmed by 0 bases and J by 7 bases, leaving 18 bases between them. Germline values: CDR1 DFQATT, CDR2 SNEGSKA (reference sequence). The CDR3 has 16 amino acids. The CDR3 bases are TGCAGTGCTAGAGATAGGGGTAGGGGGACTGTTGAAAAACTGTTTTTT. Protein product: CSARDRGRGTVEKLFF.

There are a few counts of this clonotype. The genes are TRBV7-9 and TRBJ1-2; 10 bases are shared with TRBD1. The germline CDR1 and CDR2 sequences are SEHNR and FQNEAQ (reference sequence). Trimming cost V 3 bases and J 8 bases; bases outside gene matches: 9. The length of the CDR3 is 15 residues. CDR3 amino acids: CASSLGQGSLGGYTF. The CDR3 DNA follows: TGTGCCAGCAGCTTGGGACAGGGGAGTCTAGGCGGCTACACCTTC.

This clonotype was seen a few times. This rearrangement joins TRBV7-6 to TRBJ1-5; a possible D gene is TRBD1 (5 bases). The ends were cut back, 4 bases at V and 4 bases at J, with 20 bases in the middle. The CDR3 runs 17 residues. Germline CDR1 reads SGHVS; CDR2 reads FNYEAQ. The CDR3 nucleotides read TGTGCCAGCAGCTCGGGGCAGAGGGACGACAAGAATCAGCCCCAGCATTTT. Protein: CASSSGQRDDKNQPQHF.

V and J are TRBV20-1 and TRBJ2-1; TRBD2 aligns across 7 bases. Germline CDR1 reads DFQATT; CDR2 reads SNEGSKA (reference sequence). The CDR3 runs to 14 residues. The V and J ends lost 1 base and 5 bases, in that order; junction bases with no gene match: 5. Here the CDR3 DNA reads TGCAGTGCTAGAGGGTTTGGGGGGGACAATGAGCAGTTCTTC. Its protein is CSARGFGGDNEQFF.

This CDR3 reads CAIRGGMNTEAFF. The CDR3 DNA sequence: TGTGCCATCAGAGGCGGGATGAACACTGAAGCTTTCTTT. The V and J genes are TRBV10-3 and TRBJ1-1; D remains ambiguous. CDR3 length: 13 amino acids. V was shortened by 6 bases and J by 0 bases, with 8 bases between the two germline ends. CDR1 and CDR2 from the germline V gene are ENHRY and SYGVKD.

The chain uses TRBV5-1 and TRBJ1-2; 7 bases fit TRBD1. CDR1 is SGHRS, CDR2 YFSETQ, per germline. CDR3 size: 14 residues. Trimming at V came to 4 bases and at J to 4 bases, leaving 7 bases not matched to a gene. CDR3 nucleotide sequence: TGCGCCAGCAGCCCCGGACAGGTGGTCTATGGCTACACCTTC. Encoded protein: CASSPGQVVYGYTF.